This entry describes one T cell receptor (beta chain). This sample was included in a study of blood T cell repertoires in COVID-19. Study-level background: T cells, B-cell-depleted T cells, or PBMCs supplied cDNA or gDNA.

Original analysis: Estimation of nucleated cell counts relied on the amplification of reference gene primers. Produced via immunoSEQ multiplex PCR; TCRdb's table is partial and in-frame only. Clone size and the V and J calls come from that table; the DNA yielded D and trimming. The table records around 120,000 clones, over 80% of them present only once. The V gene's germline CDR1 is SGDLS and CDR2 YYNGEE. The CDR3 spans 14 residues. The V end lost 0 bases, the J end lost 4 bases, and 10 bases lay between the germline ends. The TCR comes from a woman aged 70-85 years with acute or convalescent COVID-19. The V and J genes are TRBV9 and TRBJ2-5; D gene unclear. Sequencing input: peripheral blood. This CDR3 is CASSVGLVAETQYF. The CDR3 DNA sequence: TGTGCCAGCAGCGTAGGTCTAGTTGCAGAGACCCAGTACTTC.